This T cell receptor (beta chain) was retrieved from a study of CD8+CD57+ T cells in acquired aplastic anemia. Study context: Mean DNA quantity obtained from sorted CD4+ and CD8+ cells was about 3.5 ug. On average, healthy donors gave 9.5 million to 14 million reads for CD4+ cells.

Profiling of TCR beta VDJ combinations and CDR3 sequences used genomic DNA as template. TCRdb passed the reads through MiXCR, listing each CDR3 protein once. The repertoire holds tens of thousands of distinct CDR3 sequences, with around 82% as singletons. General study findings and limits: Significant differences in CD8+ Simpson's diversity were not observed between patients and controls.

Remarks on this clonotype: Its antigen is unknown.

Trimming took off 4 bases at V and 0 bases at J, with 6 bases between the two ends. CDR1 ENHRY and CDR2 SYGVKD come from the germline V gene. CDR3 length: 13 residues. The chain carries TRBV10-3 and TRBJ2-5, with D unclear. This clonotype was sampled from a human donor in good health, serving as a control. The material sequenced was sorted CD4+, CD8+, or CD8+CD57+ T cells (not recorded which) from PBMCs. CDR3 region: CAISGWDQETQYF. DNA for the CDR3: TGTGCCATCAGTGGATGGGACCAAGAGACCCAGTACTTC.